Described below is a single T cell receptor beta chain sequence and its context. This sample stems from a study of CD8 T cells in Susac syndrome. Reverse transcription of about 0.5 to 1 ug RNA was carried out with random hexamers. With immunoSEQ multiplex PCR, TCR beta CDR3 was amplified across 54 Vbeta and 13 Jbeta. Each CDR3 protein gets one entry after TCRdb re-called the immunoSEQ multiplex PCR reads with MiXCR. The table shows under 85,000 distinct CDR3 sequences, with about 94% occurring only once. The germline V gene encodes CDR1 ENHRY and CDR2 SYGVKD. With 11 bases removed from V and 8 bases from J, the gap between germline ends came to 19 bases. The CDR3 extends over 13 amino acids. Those who served as multiple sclerosis controls were treatment-naive patients with stable or active relapsing-remitting disease. TEMRA cells were FACS-enriched, and CD8+ and CD4+ T cells were isolated negatively.

This chain uses TRBV10-3 with TRBJ2-1, with D possibly matching TRBD2 (6 bases). Material for sequencing was CD8+ T cells from PBMCs. The clonotype was recovered from a human donor with multiple sclerosis. The CDR3 DNA follows: TGTGCCTCATCCTCGGGCGGGGTCGATGAGCAGTTCTTC. It encodes CASSSGGVDEQFF.